Listed below are T cell receptor beta chains from one sample, sequenced in a study of T cells expressing NK-cell markers. From its re-call of the 5' RACE reads, TCRdb lists each CDR3 protein once, without DNA. Its table lists around 260,000 distinct CDR3 sequences. Material for sequencing was blood T cells: a sorted CD56 or NKG2C T cell subset, CD4+ or CD8+ T cells, or bulk PBMC T cells (not recorded which). These receptors were obtained from a woman aged 18 to 75 in good health. CDR3s include the opening cysteine and the closing phenylalanine or tryptophan. Fields, in order: J gene, V gene, CDR3 protein.

TRBJ1-5,TRBV5-6,CASRGGGPYSNQPQHF
TRBJ1-1,TRBV12-3/TRBV12-4,CASSTANTEAFF
TRBJ2-7,TRBV20-1,CSAQRAYPYEQYF
TRBJ2-1,TRBV24-1,CATSGGTGGNEFF
TRBJ2-7,TRBV6-2/TRBV6-3,CASSYGYRYEQYF
TRBJ1-2,TRBV5-1,CASSSTGDYGYTF
TRBJ2-5,TRBV7-2,CASSNQYQETQYF
TRBJ1-2,TRBV12-3/TRBV12-4,CASSSLNPGHYGYTF
TRBJ2-2,TRBV12-3/TRBV12-4,CATRAVAGETGELFF
TRBJ2-2,TRBV20-1,CSGVQGTNTGELFF
TRBJ1-2,TRBV18,CASSPLPGGNYGYTF
TRBJ2-3,TRBV5-1,CASSPTNLGTPGDTQYF
TRBJ2-6,TRBV6-2/TRBV6-3,CASSYPSANVLTF
TRBJ1-2,TRBV12-3/TRBV12-4,CASSPRPYGYTF
TRBJ2-3,TRBV24-1,CATSDSGQGADTQYF
TRBJ2-5,TRBV20-1,CSASSGRAKQETQYF
TRBJ2-5,TRBV7-2,CASSYWAETQYF
TRBJ2-3,TRBV4-3,CASSQDTRDTQYF
TRBJ2-3,TRBV25-1,CASSDREMDTQYF
TRBJ2-5,TRBV9,CSSSVGLAGAETQYF
TRBJ2-6,TRBV12-3/TRBV12-4,CASSNGEMISGANVLTF
TRBJ2-7,TRBV7-2,CASSSDYHEQYF
TRBJ2-3,TRBV7-2,CASSRRTSGGTDTQYF
TRBJ2-1,TRBV27,CATRLAVNEQFF
TRBJ1-2,TRBV28,CAGRRQGARYGYTF
TRBJ2-1,TRBV6-2/TRBV6-3,CASSSLAGMSSYNEQFF
TRBJ2-7,TRBV14,CASSQRTVSYEQYF
TRBJ1-1,TRBV12-3/TRBV12-4,CASSPRGPTFF
TRBJ2-7,TRBV12-3/TRBV12-4,CASSWTVSEQYF
TRBJ1-5,TRBV20-1,CSASRGASNQPQHF
TRBJ2-7,TRBV29-1,CSVGGGKGRQYF
TRBJ2-1,TRBV20-1,CSAERRGQGNNNEQFF